Detailed here is one TCR beta chain. No antigen is known for it. This entry is derived from a study of long-term antiretroviral therapy in people with HIV. The germline V gene has CDR1 SGHRS and CDR2 YFSETQ. The CDR3 is 15 amino acids. Trimming removed 5 bases from V and 0 bases from J; junction bases left unmatched: 7. Study-level findings and limits: Specimen acquisition occurred between the mid-2000s and the late 2010s, potentially under older ART regimens. CDR3 length ranges were narrower in HIV repertoires than in controls.

The run of the v3.0 immunoSEQ assay was at survey level. Produced via immunoSEQ multiplex PCR; TCRdb's table is partial and in-frame only. The top ten clones hold about 4.6% of a sample with about 25,000 clones, around 82% of them seen once. The material was unsorted PBMCs, obtained 3 years after starting antiretroviral therapy. This receptor was taken from a man between 18 and 29 years old with HIV. The rearrangement joins TRBV5-1 to TRBJ2-7, with 8 bases lining up with TRBD1. The DNA for the CDR3 is TGCGCCAGCAGGGGTTCGACAGGGGTCTCCTACGAGCAGTACTTC. It is translated as CASRGSTGVSYEQYF.